Listed below are T cell receptor beta chains from one sample, sequenced in a study of blood T cell repertoires in COVID-19. TCRdb keeps only in-frame clones here, not all; method: immunoSEQ multiplex PCR. The sample holds about 190,000 clones; around 80% are singletons and the top ten take 5.5% to 8.5%. Sequencing input: peripheral blood. The receptors stem from a man in his sixties with acute or convalescent COVID-19. CDR3s include the opening cysteine and the closing phenylalanine or tryptophan. The D gene is left open where the match is weak. The size field is filled for only some rows; it gives once, few, many or a size class.

TRBV3-1/TRBV3-2,TRBJ2-3,-,TRBD2,TGTGCCAGCAGCCAAGATTCCCGACTAGCGGGATATAAAGATACGCAGTATTTT,CASSQDSRLAGYKDTQYF
TRBV2,TRBJ2-3,-,TRBD2,TGTGCCAGCAGTGGGCGCGGGAGCGGGGCAGATACGCAGTATTTT,CASSGRGSGADTQYF
TRBV6-4,TRBJ1-1,-,-,TGTGCCAGCAGTTCAACAGTTAACACTGAAGCTTTCTTT,CASSSTVNTEAFF
TRBV9,TRBJ2-4,once,TRBD2,TGTGCCAGCAGCGTAGCACCTAGCGGGAGCCAAGGGAACATTCAGTACTTC,CASSVAPSGSQGNIQYF
TRBV9,TRBJ1-4,-,-,TGTGCCAGCAGCGCTCGCAGGGGAACGAGGGAAAAACTGTTTTTT,CASSARRGTREKLFF
TRBV13,TRBJ2-1,-,-,TGTGCCAGCAGCTTACAGGCGTCCGAGAATGAGCAGTTCTTC,CASSLQASENEQFF
TRBV6-5,TRBJ2-5,once,TRBD1,TGTGCCAGCAGGTCCCGGGACAGGGGACAAGAGACCCAGTACTTC,CASRSRDRGQETQYF
TRBV7-2,TRBJ2-2,-,TRBD2,TGTGCCAGCAGCAAACCTAGCGGGCACACCGGGGAGCTGTTTTTT,CASSKPSGHTGELFF
TRBV7-2,TRBJ2-7,once,TRBD2,TGTGCCAGCAGGGGGACTAGCGGGGGACCCCTCGAGCAGTACTTC,CASRGTSGGPLEQYF
TRBV28,TRBJ2-7,-,TRBD2,TGTGCCAGCAGGACTAGCGGGGCCTACGAGCAGTACTTC,CASRTSGAYEQYF
TRBV19,TRBJ1-5,-,-,TGTGCCAGTAGTATCGAGAGGGAAATCAATCAGCCCCAGCATTTT,CASSIEREINQPQHF
TRBV29-1,TRBJ2-1,once,TRBD2,TGCAGCGTTGAAGATCCACTTAGCGGGACCCACAATGAGCAGTTCTTC,CSVEDPLSGTHNEQFF
TRBV6-2/TRBV6-3,TRBJ2-1,-,TRBD2,TGTGCCAGCAGTTACGGCGGGAGAAATCCGTTCTTC,CASSYGGRNPFF
TRBV7-9,TRBJ1-1,-,-,TGTGCCAGCAGCTTGGGACAACTGAACACTGAAGCTTTCTTT,CASSLGQLNTEAFF
TRBV5-4,TRBJ2-1,-,TRBD2,TGTGCCAGCAGCCCCGGACTAGCGGGAGTAGAGCAGTTCTTC,CASSPGLAGVEQFF
TRBV5-1,TRBJ1-4,-,-,TGCGCCAGCAGTCGGGGGGATTCAACTAATGAAAAACTGTTTTTT,CASSRGDSTNEKLFF
TRBV6-4,TRBJ2-1,-,TRBD2,TGTGCCAGCAGCCCCACTAGCGGGGGGTACAATGAGCAGTTCTTC,CASSPTSGGYNEQFF
TRBV30,TRBJ1-6,-,TRBD1,TGTGCCTGCCGGACAAGACAGGGGATATATAATTCACCCCTCCACTTT,CACRTRQGIYNSPLHF
TRBV28,TRBJ1-2,many,-,TGTGCCAGCAGTTTATCGGGGGAAGGCTACACCTTC,CASSLSGEGYTF
TRBV19,TRBJ2-3,-,TRBD1,TGTGCCAGTAGGGAAACAGGGGGCGGCACAGATACGCAGTATTTT,CASRETGGGTDTQYF
TRBV6-6,TRBJ2-1,-,TRBD2,TGTGCCAGCAGCGATCCGATGGGACTAGCGGGAGATCGTCCCCTCAATGAGCAGTTCTTC,CASSDPMGLAGDRPLNEQFF
TRBV24-1,TRBJ1-5,once,TRBD1,TGTGCCACCAGTGATTCACAGGGGGGTTGGAGTCAGCCCCAGCATTTT,CATSDSQGGWSQPQHF
TRBV7-2,TRBJ2-1,-,-,TGTGCCAGCAGCCGCGGCGGCGGCTCCTACAATGAGCAGTTCTTC,CASSRGGGSYNEQFF
TRBV11-2,TRBJ2-1,-,TRBD2,TGTGCCAGCAGCCCTAGGACTAGCGGGGTTTACAATGAGCAGTTCTTC,CASSPRTSGVYNEQFF
TRBV2,TRBJ1-5,-,-,TGTGCCAGCAGTGGAGGTGGTCAGCCCCAGCATTTT,CASSGGGQPQHF
TRBV10-3,TRBJ1-6,once,-,TGTGCCATCAGTCTTCAGGGCCATAATTCACCCCTCCACTTT,CAISLQGHNSPLHF
TRBV15,TRBJ2-2,-,TRBD2,TGTGCCACCAGCAGAGATGGGCCAGGGAGGGTTGGGGAGCTGTTTTTT,CATSRDGPGRVGELFF
TRBV11-2,TRBJ1-5,-,-,TGTGCCAGCAGCTTAAACGGGGAGGAGTTTCAGCCCCAGCATTTT,CASSLNGEEFQPQHF
TRBV5-1,TRBJ1-4,-,-,TGCGCCAGCAGCTTGGACAGCTTTAATGAAAAACTGTTTTTT,CASSLDSFNEKLFF
TRBV7-9,TRBJ1-2,-,TRBD1,TGTGCCAGCAGCTTAAGGGACAGCGACTATGGCTACACCTTC,CASSLRDSDYGYTF
TRBV28,TRBJ1-2,-,-,TGTGCCAGCAGTTTATATAGGGAGGAGGGCTACACCTTC,CASSLYREEGYTF
TRBV4-1,TRBJ2-7,-,-,TGCGCCAGCAGCCAAGATTTCCCCGGGACTTCATACGAGCAGTACTTC,CASSQDFPGTSYEQYF
TRBV9,TRBJ2-1,once,TRBD2,TGTGCCAGCAGCGGCGTCCTAGCGGGGGGTCTCTACAATGAGCAGTTCTTC,CASSGVLAGGLYNEQFF
TRBV27,TRBJ2-5,-,TRBD2,TGTGCCAGCAGTTTCATTAGCGGGAGGGCCTTCGGGACCCAGTACTTC,CASSFISGRAFGTQYF
TRBV18,TRBJ2-7,-,-,TGTGCCAGCTCACCCCTACAGGGAGACGAGCAGTACTTC,CASSPLQGDEQYF
TRBV7-2,TRBJ2-1,-,-,TGTGCCAGCAGCTTACGCGCCGTAGCGTTTTACAATGAGCAGTTCTTC,CASSLRAVAFYNEQFF
TRBV10-3,TRBJ2-7,-,TRBD1,TGTGCCACCATAGTGAATACAGGGGGCTACGAGCAGTACTTC,CATIVNTGGYEQYF
TRBV27,TRBJ2-1,-,-,TGTGCCAGCAGGGAGTACGGGTACAATGAGCAGTTCTTC,CASREYGYNEQFF
TRBV3-1/TRBV3-2,TRBJ2-3,once,TRBD2,TGTGCCAGCAGCCAAGACGCACTAGCGGGAGGGGATACGCAGTATTTT,CASSQDALAGGDTQYF
TRBV6-2/TRBV6-3,TRBJ1-2,-,-,TGTGCCAGCAGTCTCCAGTTGCCCTATGGCTACACCTTC,CASSLQLPYGYTF
TRBV7-9,TRBJ2-1,-,-,TGTGCCAGCAGCTTAGCTGAACGACTGCACAATGAGCAGTTCTTC,CASSLAERLHNEQFF
TRBV11-2,TRBJ1-3,once,-,TGTGCCAGCAGCCAAATCAGGGGATCTGGAAACACCATATATTTT,CASSQIRGSGNTIYF
TRBV5-1,TRBJ2-5,once,-,TGCGCCAGCAGCTTGGCAGGGCGGGAGACCCAGTACTTC,CASSLAGRETQYF